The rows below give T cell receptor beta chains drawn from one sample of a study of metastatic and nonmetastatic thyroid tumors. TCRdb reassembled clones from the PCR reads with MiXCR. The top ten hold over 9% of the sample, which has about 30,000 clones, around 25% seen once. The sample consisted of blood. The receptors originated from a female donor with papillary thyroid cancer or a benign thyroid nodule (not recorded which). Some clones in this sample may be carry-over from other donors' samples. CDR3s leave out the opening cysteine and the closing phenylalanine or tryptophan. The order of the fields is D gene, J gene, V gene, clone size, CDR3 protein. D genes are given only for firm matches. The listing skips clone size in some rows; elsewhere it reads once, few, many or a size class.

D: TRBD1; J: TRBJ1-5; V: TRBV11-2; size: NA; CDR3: ASSERPGQNQPQH
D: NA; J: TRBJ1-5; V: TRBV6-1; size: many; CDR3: ASKLIGVRISNQPQH
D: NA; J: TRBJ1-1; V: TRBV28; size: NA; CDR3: ASSNDDAV
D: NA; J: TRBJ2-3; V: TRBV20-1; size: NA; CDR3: SASDLLAITQY
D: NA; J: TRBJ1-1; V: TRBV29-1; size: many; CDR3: SAETGREEAF
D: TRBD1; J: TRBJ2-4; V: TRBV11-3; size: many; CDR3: ASSLMRGREAKNIQY
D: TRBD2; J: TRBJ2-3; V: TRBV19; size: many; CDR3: ASRISGDTQY
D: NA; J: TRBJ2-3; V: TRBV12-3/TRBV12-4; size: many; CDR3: ASSLRDTQY
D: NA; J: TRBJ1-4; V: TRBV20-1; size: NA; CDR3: SARVGSYNEKLF
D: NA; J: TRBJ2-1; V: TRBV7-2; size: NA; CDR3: ACRLRAGGF
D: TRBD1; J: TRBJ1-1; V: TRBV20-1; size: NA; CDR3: SARVGTVNTEAF
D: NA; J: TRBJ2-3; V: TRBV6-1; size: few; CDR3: ASSQGGTDTQY
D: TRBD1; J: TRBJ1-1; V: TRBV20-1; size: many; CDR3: SGPTGGGRAEAF
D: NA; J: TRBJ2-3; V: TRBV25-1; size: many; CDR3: ASSDMTAQYSTDTQY
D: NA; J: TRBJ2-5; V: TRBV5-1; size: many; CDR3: ASSLSSGPQETQY
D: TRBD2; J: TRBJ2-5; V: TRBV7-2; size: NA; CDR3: ASSATSGQETQY
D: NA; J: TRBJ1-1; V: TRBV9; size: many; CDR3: ASSVAKGTEAF
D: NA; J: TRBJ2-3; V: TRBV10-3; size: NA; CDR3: AIGTSTDRQY
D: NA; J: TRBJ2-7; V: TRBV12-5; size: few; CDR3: ASGPPGNPYEQY
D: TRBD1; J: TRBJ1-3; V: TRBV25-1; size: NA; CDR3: ASTGGGDNIY
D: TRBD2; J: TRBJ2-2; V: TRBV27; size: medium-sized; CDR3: ASSFVAGGPSTGELF
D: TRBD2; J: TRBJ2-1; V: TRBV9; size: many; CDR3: ASSAGTSGRMHNEQF
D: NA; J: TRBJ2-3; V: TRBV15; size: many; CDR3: ATSRDSGPSTQY
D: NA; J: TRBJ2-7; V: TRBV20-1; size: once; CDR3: SARGGVSHEQY
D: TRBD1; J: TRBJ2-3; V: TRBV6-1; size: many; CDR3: ASTRDRASTDTQY
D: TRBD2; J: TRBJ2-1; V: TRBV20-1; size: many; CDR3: SASKTSGAHNEQF
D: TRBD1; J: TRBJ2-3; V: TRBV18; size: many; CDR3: ASSPLPQTGDLTDTQY
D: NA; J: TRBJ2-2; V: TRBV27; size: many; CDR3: ASTTSGTANTGELF
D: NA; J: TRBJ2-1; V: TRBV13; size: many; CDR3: ASSFPGREYNEQF
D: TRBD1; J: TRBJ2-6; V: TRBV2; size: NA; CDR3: ASSVRTGSSGANVLT
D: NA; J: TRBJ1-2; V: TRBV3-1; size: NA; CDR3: ASSPVLGTTYGYT
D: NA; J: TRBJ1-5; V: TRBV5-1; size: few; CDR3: ASSLVGGTNQPQH
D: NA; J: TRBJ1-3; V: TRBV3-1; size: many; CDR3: ASSLGRENTIY
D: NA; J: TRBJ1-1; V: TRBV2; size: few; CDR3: ASLQDSYMNTEAF
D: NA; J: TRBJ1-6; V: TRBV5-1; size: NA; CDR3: ASSLWVQRSPLH
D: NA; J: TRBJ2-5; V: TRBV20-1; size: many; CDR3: SASSTLVQETQY
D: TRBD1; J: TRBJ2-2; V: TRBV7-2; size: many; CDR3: ASSFPDRIVVPNTGELF
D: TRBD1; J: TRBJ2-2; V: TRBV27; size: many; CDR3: ASSRDRVIGGTGELF
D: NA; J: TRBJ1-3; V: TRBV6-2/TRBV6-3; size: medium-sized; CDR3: ASSYLGRGNTIY
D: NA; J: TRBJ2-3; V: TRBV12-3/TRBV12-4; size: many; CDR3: ASLSSGPTDTQY
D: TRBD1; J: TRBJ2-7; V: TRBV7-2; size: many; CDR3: ASSLADRGPYEQY
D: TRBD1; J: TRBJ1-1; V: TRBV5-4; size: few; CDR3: ASSLKTTGATEAF
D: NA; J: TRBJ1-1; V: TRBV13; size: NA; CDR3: ASSHHYLSEAF
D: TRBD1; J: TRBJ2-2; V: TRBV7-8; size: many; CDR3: ASSYHRDRHTGELF
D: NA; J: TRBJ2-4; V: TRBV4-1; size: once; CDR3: ASSQGDIQY
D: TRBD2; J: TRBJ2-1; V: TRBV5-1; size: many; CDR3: ASSFETSGFNEQF
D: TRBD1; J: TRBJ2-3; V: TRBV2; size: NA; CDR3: ASSGTGITDTQY
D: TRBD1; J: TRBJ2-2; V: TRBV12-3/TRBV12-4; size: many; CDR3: ASSFRGTGAGELF
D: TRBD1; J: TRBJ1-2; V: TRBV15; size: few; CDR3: ATSRTGNGGYT
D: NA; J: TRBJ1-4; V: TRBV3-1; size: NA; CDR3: ASSQVTSEKLF
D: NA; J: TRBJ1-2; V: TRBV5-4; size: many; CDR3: ASSYRSGYT
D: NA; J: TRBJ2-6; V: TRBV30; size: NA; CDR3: ACGALSSGANVLT
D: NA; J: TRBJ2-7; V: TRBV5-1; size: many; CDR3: ASSLGAAWEQY
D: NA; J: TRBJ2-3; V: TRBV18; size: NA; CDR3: ASSLSEDTQY